Here is one TCR beta chain with its context. Its matching antigen is unknown. These data come from a study of cytomegalovirus exposure and HLA in healthy donors. About the research overall: Early released data had tens of millions of unique TCRs, all coming from HLA-typed donors.

Points from the study as a whole: The authors listed around 150 TCR beta chains as cytomegalovirus-associated.

It was with 60 Vbeta and 13 Jbeta primers that the PCR ran. Sequencing used immunoSEQ multiplex PCR; TCRdb keeps in-frame clones, though not all of them. The sample lists about 100,000 clones, roughly 78% occurring once. V lost 5 bases to trimming and J lost 5 bases; unmatched junction nucleotides: 10. From germline, CDR1 is SSHAT and CDR2 FNYEAQ (reference sequence). CDR3 length: 15 residues. The sequence derives from a woman aged 55 to 70 in good health and CMV-seronegative. The specimen was PBMCs. The chain joins TRBV7-7 to TRBJ2-5, with TRBD1 identical over 8 bases. The CDR3 reads CASSVRQGRGETQYF. The CDR3, as DNA: TGTGCCAGCAGCGTGAGACAGGGGCGCGGGGAGACCCAGTACTTC.